This T cell receptor (beta chain) was recorded in a study of cytomegalovirus exposure and HLA in healthy donors. For the study at large: Of more than 350 genotyped donors, about 81% clustered with self-reported Caucasian donors. Findings and caveats of the study: The study designated fewer than 200 TCR beta chains cytomegalovirus-associated. Productive rates of about 87% or about 30% were seen for most TCR beta V segments in an earlier analysis. In a later analysis, parvovirus B19, influenza, CMV and Epstein-Barr virus appeared linked to several top co-occurrence clusters.

Both 60 Vbeta primers and 13 Jbeta primers went into the PCR. Some clones are missing from TCRdb's copy, which holds only in-frame ones; the method was immunoSEQ multiplex PCR. The sample gives around 190,000 clones, about 80% of which show up once; roughly an eighth is in the top ten. The CDR3 covers 14 residues. Germline-derived CDR1 and CDR2 are MNHNS and SASEGT. The V gene end was trimmed by 6 bases and the J gene end by 2 bases; junction bases not matched to a gene: 2. As to this clone: The antigen remains undetermined.

The chain links TRBV6-1 to TRBJ2-1; TRBD2 matches 9 bases. The material sequenced was PBMCs. This clonotype originated in a woman under 40 in good health and CMV-seropositive. The CDR3 here is CASRPSGAYNEQFF. DNA of the CDR3: TGTGCCAGCAGACCTAGCGGGGCCTACAATGAGCAGTTCTTC.